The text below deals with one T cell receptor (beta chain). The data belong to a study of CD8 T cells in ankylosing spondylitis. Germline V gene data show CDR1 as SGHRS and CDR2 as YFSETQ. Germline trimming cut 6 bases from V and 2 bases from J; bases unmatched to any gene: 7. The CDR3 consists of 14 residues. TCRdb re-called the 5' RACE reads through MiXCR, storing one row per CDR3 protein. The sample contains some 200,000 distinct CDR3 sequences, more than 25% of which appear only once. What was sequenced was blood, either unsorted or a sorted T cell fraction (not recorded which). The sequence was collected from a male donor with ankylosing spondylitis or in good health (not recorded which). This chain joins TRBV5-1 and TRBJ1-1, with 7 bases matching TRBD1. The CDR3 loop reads CASKTGTVNTEAFF. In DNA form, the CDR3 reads TGCGCCAGCAAAACCGGGACAGTTAACACTGAAGCTTTCTTT.